One and the same sample provided the 2 T cell receptor beta chains below, sequenced in a study of OX40 agonist ivuxolimab in advanced cancers. Profiling relied on immunoSEQ multiplex PCR, and the TCRdb table lists in-frame clones only, not all of them. The table has 58,000 or so clones, approximately 89% seen once. Sequencing used CD4+ or CD8+ T cells sorted from blood, obtained in a trial of the OX40 agonist ivuxolimab. All receptors derive from an adult with an advanced solid tumor such as melanoma, head and neck, liver or kidney cancer.

This chain's CDR3 is CASSQGAGGREGYTF. The CDR3 DNA sequence: TGTGCCAGTAGCCAAGGGGCAGGGGGACGTGAAGGCTACACCTTC. This chain connects TRBV19 to TRBJ1-2; 7 bases fit TRBD1. CDR1 LNHDA and CDR2 SQIVND come from the germline V gene (reference sequence). The CDR3 has 15 amino acids. Unmatched junction bases numbered 15, after V lost 6 bases and J lost 8 bases.

The V call is TRBV28, the J call TRBJ2-1; 7 nucleotides agree with TRBD2. Germline CDR1 and CDR2: MDHEN and SYDVKM. The CDR3 contains 17 residues. The trim removed 1 base at V and 3 bases at J, leaving 9 bases unmatched. CDR3 sequence reads: CASSLSSPGLFYNEQFF. Here the CDR3 DNA reads TGTGCCAGCAGTTTATCGAGTCCGGGACTATTCTACAATGAGCAGTTCTTC.